Given below is one T cell receptor beta chain in context. Trimming removed 6 bases from V and 2 bases from J; junction bases left unmatched: 3. The length of the CDR3 is 13 residues. Germline lookup yields CDR1 LNHDA and CDR2 SQIVND (reference sequence). Some clones are missing from TCRdb's copy, which holds only in-frame ones; the method was immunoSEQ multiplex PCR. This sample has roughly 100,000 clones, with 92% found just once. This specimen belongs to a study of blood T cell repertoires in COVID-19. This sequence originates from a man between 50 and 59 years old with active COVID-19. The chain joins TRBV19 to TRBJ2-7; 8 nucleotides line up with TRBD2. Sequencing used peripheral blood. Here the CDR3 reads CASRAGATYEQYF. CDR3 coding DNA: TGTGCCAGTAGAGCGGGGGCGACCTACGAGCAGTACTTC. The full variable domain, completed using reference TRBV19 and TRBJ2-7, is DGGITQSPKYLFRKEGQNVTLSCEQNLNHDAMYWYRQDPGQGLRLIYYSQIVNDFQKGDIAEGYSVSREKKESFPLTVTSAQKNPTAFYLCASRAGATYEQYFGPGTRLTVT.